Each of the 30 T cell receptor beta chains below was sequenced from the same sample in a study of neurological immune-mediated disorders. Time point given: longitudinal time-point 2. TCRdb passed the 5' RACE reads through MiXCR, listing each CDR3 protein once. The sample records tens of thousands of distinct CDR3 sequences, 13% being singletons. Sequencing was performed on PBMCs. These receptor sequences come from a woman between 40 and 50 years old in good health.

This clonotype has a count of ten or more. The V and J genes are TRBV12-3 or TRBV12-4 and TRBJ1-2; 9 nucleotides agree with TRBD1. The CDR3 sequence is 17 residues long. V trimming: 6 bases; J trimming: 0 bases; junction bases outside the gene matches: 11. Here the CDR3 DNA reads TGTGCCAGCAGCCCTCTATGGGGACAGGGAGCTAACTATGGCTACACCTTC. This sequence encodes CASSPLWGQGANYGYTF.

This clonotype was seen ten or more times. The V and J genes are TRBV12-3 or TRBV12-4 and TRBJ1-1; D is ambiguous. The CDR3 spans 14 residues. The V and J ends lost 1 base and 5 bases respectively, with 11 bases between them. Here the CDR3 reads CASSLGLPGTEAFF. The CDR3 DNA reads TGTGCCAGCAGTTTAGGACTTCCGGGGACTGAAGCTTTCTTT.

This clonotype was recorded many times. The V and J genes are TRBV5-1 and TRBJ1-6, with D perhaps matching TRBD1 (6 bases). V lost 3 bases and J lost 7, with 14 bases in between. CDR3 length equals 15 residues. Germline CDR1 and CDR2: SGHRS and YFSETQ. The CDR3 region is CASSYGNRVNSPLHF. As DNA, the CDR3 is TGCGCCAGCAGCTATGGGAACAGGGTGAATTCACCCCTCCACTTT.

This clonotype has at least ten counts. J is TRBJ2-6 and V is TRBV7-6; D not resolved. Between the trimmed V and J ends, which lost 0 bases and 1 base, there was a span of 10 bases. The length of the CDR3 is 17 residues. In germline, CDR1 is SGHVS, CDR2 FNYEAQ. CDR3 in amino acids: CASSLAHLASGANVLTF. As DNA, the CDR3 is TGTGCCAGCAGCTTAGCGCATCTTGCGTCTGGGGCCAACGTCCTGACTTTC.

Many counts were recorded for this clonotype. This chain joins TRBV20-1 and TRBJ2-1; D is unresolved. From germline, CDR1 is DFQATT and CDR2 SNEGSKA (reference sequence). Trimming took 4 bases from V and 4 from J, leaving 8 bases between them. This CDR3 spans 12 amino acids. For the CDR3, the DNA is TGCAGTGCTAAGAACCCTTACAATGAGCAGTTCTTC. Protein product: CSAKNPYNEQFF.

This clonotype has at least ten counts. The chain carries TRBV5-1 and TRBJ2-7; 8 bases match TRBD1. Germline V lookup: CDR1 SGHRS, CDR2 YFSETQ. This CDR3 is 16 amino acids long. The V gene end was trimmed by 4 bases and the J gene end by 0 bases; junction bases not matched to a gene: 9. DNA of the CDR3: TGCGCCAGCAGCCCTGGACAGGGTCACCTCTCCTACGAGCAGTACTTC. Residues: CASSPGQGHLSYEQYF.

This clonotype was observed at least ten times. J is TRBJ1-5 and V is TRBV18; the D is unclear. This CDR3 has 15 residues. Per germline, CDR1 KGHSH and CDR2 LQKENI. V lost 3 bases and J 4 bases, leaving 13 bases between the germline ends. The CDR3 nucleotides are TGTGCCAGCTCACCGCGGACGGACTGGAATCAGCCCCAGCATTTT. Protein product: CASSPRTDWNQPQHF.

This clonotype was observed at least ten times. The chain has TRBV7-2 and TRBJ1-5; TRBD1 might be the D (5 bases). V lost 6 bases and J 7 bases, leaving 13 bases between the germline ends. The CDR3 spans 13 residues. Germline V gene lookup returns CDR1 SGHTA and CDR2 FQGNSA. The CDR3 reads CASSGGGTQPQHF. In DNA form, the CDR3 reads TGTGCCAGCAGTGGGGGGGGGACGCAGCCCCAGCATTTT.

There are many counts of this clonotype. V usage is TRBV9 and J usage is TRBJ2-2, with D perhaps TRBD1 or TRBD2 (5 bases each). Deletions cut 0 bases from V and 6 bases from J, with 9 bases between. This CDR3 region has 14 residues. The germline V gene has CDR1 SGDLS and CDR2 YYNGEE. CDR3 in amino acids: CASSVDRGSGELFF. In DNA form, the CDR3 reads TGTGCCAGCAGCGTAGATCGGGGCTCCGGGGAGCTGTTTTTT.

CDR3 bases: TGTGCCAGCAGCTTATGGGGCAGGGAGGGGGCTGAAGCTTTCTTT. Its protein product is CASSLWGREGAEAFF. The V and J genes are TRBV7-2 and TRBJ1-1; TRBD1 might be the D (6 bases). Germline loops: CDR1 SGHTA, CDR2 FQGNSA. The CDR3 covers 15 residues. V was shortened by 2 bases and J by 6 bases, with 16 bases between the two germline ends.

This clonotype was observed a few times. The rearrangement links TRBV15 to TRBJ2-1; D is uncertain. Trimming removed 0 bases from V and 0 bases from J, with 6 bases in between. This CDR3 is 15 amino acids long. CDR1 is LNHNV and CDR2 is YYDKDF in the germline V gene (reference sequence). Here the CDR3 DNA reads TGTGCCACCAGCAGAGATGGCCTCTCCTACAATGAGCAGTTCTTC. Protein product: CATSRDGLSYNEQFF.

CDR3 protein: CASSPRQGRSGANVLTF. The CDR3 DNA reads as TGTGCCAGTAGTCCCCGACAGGGGAGATCTGGGGCCAACGTCCTGACTTTC. The chain recombines TRBV19 with TRBJ2-6, with TRBD1 matching 8 bases. The germline V gene has CDR1 LNHDA and CDR2 SQIVND (reference sequence). This CDR3 region has 17 residues. Germline trimming cut 5 bases from V and 1 base from J; bases unmatched to any gene: 7.

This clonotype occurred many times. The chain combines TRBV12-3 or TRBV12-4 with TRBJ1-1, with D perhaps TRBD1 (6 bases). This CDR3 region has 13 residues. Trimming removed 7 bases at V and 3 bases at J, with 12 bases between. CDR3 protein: CASTEDRHTEAFF. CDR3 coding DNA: TGTGCCAGCACCGAGGACAGACACACTGAAGCTTTCTTT.

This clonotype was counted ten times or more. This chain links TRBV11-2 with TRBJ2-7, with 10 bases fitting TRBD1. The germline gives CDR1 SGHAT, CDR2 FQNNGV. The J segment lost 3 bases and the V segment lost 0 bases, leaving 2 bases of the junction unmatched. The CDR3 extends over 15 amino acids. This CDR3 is CASSLDRDRGYEQYF. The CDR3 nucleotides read TGTGCCAGCAGCTTAGATCGGGACAGGGGCTACGAGCAGTACTTC. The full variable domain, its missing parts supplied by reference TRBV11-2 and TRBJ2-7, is EAGVAQSPRYKIIEKRQSVAFWCNPISGHATLYWYQQILGQGPKLLIQFQNNGVVDDSQLPKDRFSAERLKGVDSTLKIQPAKLEDSAVYLCASSLDRDRGYEQYFGPGTRLTVT.

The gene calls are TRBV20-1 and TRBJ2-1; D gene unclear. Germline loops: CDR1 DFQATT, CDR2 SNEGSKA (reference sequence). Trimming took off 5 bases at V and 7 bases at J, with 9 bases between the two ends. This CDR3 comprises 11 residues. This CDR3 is CSAWAGNEQFF. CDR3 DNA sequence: TGCAGTGCTTGGGCTGGAAATGAGCAGTTCTTC.

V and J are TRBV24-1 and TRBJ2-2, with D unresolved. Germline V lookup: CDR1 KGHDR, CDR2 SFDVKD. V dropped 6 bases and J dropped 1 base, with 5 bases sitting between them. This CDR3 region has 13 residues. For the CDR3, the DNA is TGTGCCACCAGTACCATGAACACCGGGGAGCTGTTTTTT. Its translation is CATSTMNTGELFF.

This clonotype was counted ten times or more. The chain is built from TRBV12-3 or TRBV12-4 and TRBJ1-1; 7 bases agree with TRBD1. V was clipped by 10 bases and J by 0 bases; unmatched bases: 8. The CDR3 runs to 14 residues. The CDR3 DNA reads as TGTGCCACCCGTCAGGGGGAACTGAACACTGAAGCTTTCTTT. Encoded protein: CATRQGELNTEAFF.

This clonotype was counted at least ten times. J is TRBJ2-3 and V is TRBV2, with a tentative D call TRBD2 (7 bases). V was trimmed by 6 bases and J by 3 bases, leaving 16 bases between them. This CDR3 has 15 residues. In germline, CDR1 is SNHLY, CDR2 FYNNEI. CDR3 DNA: TGTGCCAGCAGCCTTGGGGGGGCTGGGACAGATACGCAGTATTTT. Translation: CASSLGGAGTDTQYF.

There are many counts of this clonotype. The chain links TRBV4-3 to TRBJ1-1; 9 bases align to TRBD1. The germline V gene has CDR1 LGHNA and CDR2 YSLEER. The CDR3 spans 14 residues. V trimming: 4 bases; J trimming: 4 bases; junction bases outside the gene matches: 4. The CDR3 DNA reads TGCGCCAGCAGCCGAGGGACAGGGCTCACTGAAGCTTTCTTT. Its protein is CASSRGTGLTEAFF.

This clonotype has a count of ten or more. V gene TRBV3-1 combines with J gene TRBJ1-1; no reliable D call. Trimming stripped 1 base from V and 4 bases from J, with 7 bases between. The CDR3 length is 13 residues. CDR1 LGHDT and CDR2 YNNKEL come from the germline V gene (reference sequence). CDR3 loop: CASSQVLGTEAFF. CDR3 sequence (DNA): TGTGCCAGCAGCCAAGTACTGGGCACTGAAGCTTTCTTT.

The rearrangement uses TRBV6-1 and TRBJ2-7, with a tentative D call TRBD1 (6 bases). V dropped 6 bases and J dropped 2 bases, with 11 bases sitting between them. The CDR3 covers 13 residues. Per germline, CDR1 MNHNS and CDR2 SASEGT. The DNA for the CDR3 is TGTGCCAGCAGGAACGCAGGGGCCTACGAGCAGTACTTC. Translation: CASRNAGAYEQYF.

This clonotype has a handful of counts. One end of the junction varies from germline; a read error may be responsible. The CDR3 nucleotides are TGTGCCAGCTCCCCACTCAGCTCTGGGGCCAACGTCCTGACTTTC. Protein product: CASSPLSSGANVLTF. The chain carries TRBV18 and TRBJ2-6; D is undetermined. Germline CDR1 and CDR2: KGHSH and LQKENI. CDR3 size: 15 residues.

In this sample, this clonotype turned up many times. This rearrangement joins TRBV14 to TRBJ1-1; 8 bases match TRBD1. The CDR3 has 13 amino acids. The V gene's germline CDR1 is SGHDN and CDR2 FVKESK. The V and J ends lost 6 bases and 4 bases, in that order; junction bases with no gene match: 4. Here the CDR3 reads CASRPGQGTEAFF. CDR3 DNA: TGTGCCAGCAGACCCGGACAGGGCACTGAAGCTTTCTTT.

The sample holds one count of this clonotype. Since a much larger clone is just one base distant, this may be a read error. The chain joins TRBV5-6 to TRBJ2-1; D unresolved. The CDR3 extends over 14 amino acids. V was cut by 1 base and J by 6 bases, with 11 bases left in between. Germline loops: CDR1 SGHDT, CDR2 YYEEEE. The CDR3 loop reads CASSLSLECNEQFF. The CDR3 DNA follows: TGTGCCAGCAGCTTGTCCCTAGAATGCAATGAGCAGTTCTTC.

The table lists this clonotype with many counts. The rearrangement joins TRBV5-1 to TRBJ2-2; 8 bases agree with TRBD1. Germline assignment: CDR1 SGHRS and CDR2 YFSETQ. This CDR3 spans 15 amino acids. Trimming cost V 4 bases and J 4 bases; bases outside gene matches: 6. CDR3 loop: CASSRRTGPTGELFF. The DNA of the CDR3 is TGCGCCAGCAGCCGCAGGACAGGGCCCACCGGGGAGCTGTTTTTT.

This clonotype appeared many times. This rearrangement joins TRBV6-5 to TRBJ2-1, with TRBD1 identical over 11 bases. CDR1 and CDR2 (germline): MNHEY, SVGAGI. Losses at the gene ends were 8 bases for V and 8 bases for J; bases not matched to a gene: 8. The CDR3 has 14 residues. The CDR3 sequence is CASEGTGGLDEQFF. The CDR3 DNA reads TGTGCCAGCGAAGGGACAGGGGGGTTGGATGAGCAGTTCTTC.

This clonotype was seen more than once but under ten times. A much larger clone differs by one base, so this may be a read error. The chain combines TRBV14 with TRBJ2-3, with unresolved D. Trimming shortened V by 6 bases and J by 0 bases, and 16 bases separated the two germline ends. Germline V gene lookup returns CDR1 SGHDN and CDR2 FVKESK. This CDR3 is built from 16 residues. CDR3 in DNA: TGTGCCAGCAGTCAGATTATGGGTCTCAGCACAGATACGCAGTATTTT. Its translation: CASSQIMGLSTDTQYF.

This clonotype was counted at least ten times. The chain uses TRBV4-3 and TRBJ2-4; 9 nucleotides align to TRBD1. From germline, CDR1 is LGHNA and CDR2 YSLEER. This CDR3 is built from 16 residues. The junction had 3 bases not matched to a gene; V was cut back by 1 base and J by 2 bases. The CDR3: CASSQVGTGSKNIQYF. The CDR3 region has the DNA TGCGCCAGCAGCCAAGTCGGGACAGGGTCCAAAAACATTCAGTACTTC.

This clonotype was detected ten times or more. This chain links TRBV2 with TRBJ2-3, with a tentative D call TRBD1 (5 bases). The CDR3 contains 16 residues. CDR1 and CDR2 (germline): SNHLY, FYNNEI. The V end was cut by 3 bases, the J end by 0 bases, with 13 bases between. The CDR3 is CASSERTRSSTDTQYF. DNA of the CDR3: TGTGCCAGCAGTGAGAGGACACGGTCTAGCACAGATACGCAGTATTTT.

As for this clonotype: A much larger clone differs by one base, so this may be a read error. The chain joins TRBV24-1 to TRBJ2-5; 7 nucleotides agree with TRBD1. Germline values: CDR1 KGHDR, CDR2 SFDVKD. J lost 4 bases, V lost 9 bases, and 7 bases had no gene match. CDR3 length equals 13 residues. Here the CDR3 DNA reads TGTGCCACCTGTGTTCCAGGGGGAGAGACCCAGTACTTC. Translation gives CATCVPGGETQYF.